Below are 10 T cell receptor beta chains sequenced from a single sample in a study of CD8+CD57+ T cells in acquired aplastic anemia. The TCR beta profiling, which covered VDJ combination and CDR3 sequence, was carried out using genomic DNA as the template. Each CDR3 protein is one row after TCRdb ran MiXCR on the reads. Among 260,000 or so distinct CDR3 sequences, about 44% were seen once, and the ten largest hold 6.5% to 10%. Previously, flow cytometry had revealed CD8+CD57+ cell expansion in the patients chosen for sequencing. The sample comprised sorted CD4+, CD8+, or CD8+CD57+ T cells (not recorded which) from PBMCs. The source of these receptors is a human donor with aplastic anemia.

This clonotype appeared once. The CDR3 DNA reads as TGTGCCAGCAGCCCCCGACTAGCGGGAGGGCGGGAAGATACGCAGTATTTT. Translation: CASSPRLAGGREDTQYF. The J gene is TRBJ2-3, the V gene TRBV7-2, with 14 bases fitting TRBD2. Germline V CDR1 and CDR2: SGHTA, FQGNSA. Trimming took 5 bases from V and 5 from J; bases not matched to a gene: 9. The CDR3 contains 17 residues.

The CDR3 region has the DNA TGTGCCAGCAGCCTAAGCGGACAGGGATATAATTCACCCCTCCACTTT. This codes for CASSLSGQGYNSPLHF. This sequence joins TRBV7-2 and TRBJ1-6, with 8 bases that match TRBD1. This CDR3 comprises 16 residues. V was pared by 5 bases and J by 4 bases, with 7 bases of the junction left unmatched. Germline loops: CDR1 SGHTA, CDR2 FQGNSA.

This clonotype was seen many times. This chain connects TRBV2 to TRBJ1-1; D unresolved. The V gene lost 8 bases and the J gene lost 7 bases, with 8 bases spanning the gap. The germline V gene has CDR1 SNHLY and CDR2 FYNNEI. The CDR3 contains 10 residues. The CDR3 reads CASAGLEAFF. DNA of the CDR3: TGTGCCAGCGCCGGACTTGAAGCTTTCTTT.

This clonotype was counted at least ten times. The chain carries TRBV9 and TRBJ1-1; D not certain. Per the germline V gene, CDR1 is SGDLS and CDR2 is YYNGEE. The CDR3 consists of 14 residues. The V and J ends lost 0 bases and 1 base respectively, with 7 bases between them. As DNA, the CDR3 is TGTGCCAGCAGCGTAGAAGGAACGAACACTGAAGCTTTCTTT. Protein sequence: CASSVEGTNTEAFF. The whole variable domain, filled in from reference TRBV9 and TRBJ1-1, reads DSGVTQTPKHLITATGQRVTLRCSPRSGDLSVYWYQQSLDQGLQFLIQYYNGEERAKGNILERFSAQQFPDLHSELNLSSLELGDSALYFCASSVEGTNTEAFFGQGTRLTVV.

Points on this clonotype: The CDR3 end shows no conserved phenylalanine or tryptophan, and so a read error is likely. The chain carries TRBV10-3 and TRBJ2-7; the match to TRBD1 covers 12 bases. Looked up from germline, CDR1 is ENHRY and CDR2 is SYGVKD. The V segment lost 10 bases and the J segment 5 bases; nucleotides outside the gene matches: 18. The CDR3 is 17 amino acids. The CDR3 loop is CASRERGQGAIFHEQYS. CDR3 nucleotide sequence: TGTGCCAGCAGGGAACGGGGACAGGGGGCGATCTTCCACGAGCAGTACTCC.

The rearrangement uses TRBV20-1 and TRBJ2-7; D ambiguous. The CDR3 is 12 amino acids. Germline V gene data show CDR1 as DFQATT and CDR2 as SNEGSKA (reference sequence). V dropped 4 bases and J dropped 2 bases, with 9 bases sitting between them. CDR3 sequence: CSAMLGPYEQYF. The CDR3 DNA sequence: TGCAGTGCTATGCTGGGCCCCTACGAGCAGTACTTC.

The chain uses TRBV7-4 and TRBJ2-3; D might be TRBD2 (6 bases). Germline-derived CDR1 and CDR2 are SGHVT and SQSDAQ. The V and J ends lost 3 bases and 1 base respectively, with 8 bases between them. This CDR3 contains 14 residues. The DNA for the CDR3 is TGTGCCAGCAGCTTCCCGGGGGGCACAGATACGCAGTATTTT. Protein: CASSFPGGTDTQYF.

A note on this clonotype: Being one base from a much bigger clone, this may be a read error. V usage is TRBV7-6 and J usage is TRBJ1-1; TRBD1 matches at 10 bases. This CDR3 has 15 residues. Germline V gene sequence: CDR1 SGHVS, CDR2 FNYEAQ. The CDR3 sequence is CASSKPGQGSTVAFF. The CDR3 nucleotides read TGTGCCAGCAGCAAACCGGGACAGGGGAGCACTGTAGCTTTCTTT. Full variable domain (missing parts from reference TRBV7-6 and TRBJ1-1): GAGVSQSPRYKVTKRGQDVALRCDPISGHVSLYWYRQALGQGPEFLTYFNYEAQQDKSGLPNDRFSAERPEGSISTLTIQRTEQRDSAMYRCASSKPGQGSTVAFFGQGTRLTVV.

This clonotype was counted at least ten times. The CDR3 DNA is TGTGCCTGGAGTATAGGGAGGGTGACTGAAGCTTTCTTT. Amino acid sequence: CAWSIGRVTEAFF. The rearrangement uses TRBV30 and TRBJ1-1; D is unclear. Germline V gene data show CDR1 as GTSNPN and CDR2 as SVGIG (reference sequence). The V end was cut by 2 bases, the J end by 5 bases, with 12 bases between. The CDR3 is made up of 13 amino acids.

This clonotype occurred many times. The chain is built from TRBV20-1 and TRBJ1-4; D remains ambiguous. Looked up from germline, CDR1 is DFQATT and CDR2 is SNEGSKA (reference sequence). The germline V and J ends were trimmed by 0 bases and 5 bases, with 13 bases remaining between them. This CDR3 region has 15 residues. The chain's CDR3 is CSARELLDDNEKLFF. The CDR3 DNA sequence: TGCAGTGCTAGAGAGTTGTTGGATGACAATGAAAAACTGTTTTTT.